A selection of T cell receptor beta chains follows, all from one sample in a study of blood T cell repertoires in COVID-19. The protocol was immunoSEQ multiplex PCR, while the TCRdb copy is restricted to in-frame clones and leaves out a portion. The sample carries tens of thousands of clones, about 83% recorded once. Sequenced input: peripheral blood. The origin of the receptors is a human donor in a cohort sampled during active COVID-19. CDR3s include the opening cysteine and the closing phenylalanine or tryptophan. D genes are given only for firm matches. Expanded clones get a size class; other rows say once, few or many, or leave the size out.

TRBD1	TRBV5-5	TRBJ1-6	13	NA	CASSLQGDSPLHF	TGTGCCAGCAGCCTACAGGGGGATTCACCCCTCCACTTT
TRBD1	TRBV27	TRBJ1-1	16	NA	CASRRQGIAPNTEAFF	TGTGCCAGCAGAAGACAGGGGATAGCCCCGAACACTGAAGCTTTCTTT
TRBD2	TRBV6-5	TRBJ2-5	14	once	CASSWTSGQETQYF	TGTGCCAGCAGTTGGACTAGCGGGCAAGAGACCCAGTACTTC
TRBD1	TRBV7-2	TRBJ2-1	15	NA	CASTLNGQERDEQFF	TGTGCCAGCACCCTAAACGGACAGGAACGGGATGAGCAGTTCTTC
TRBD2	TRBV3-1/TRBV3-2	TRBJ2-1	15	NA	CASSHRLAGVNEQFF	TGTGCCAGCAGCCATAGACTAGCGGGAGTCAATGAGCAGTTCTTC
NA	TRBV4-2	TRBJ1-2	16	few	CASSQDPVGQLSGYTF	TGTGCCAGCAGCCAAGATCCCGTGGGGCAATTGTCTGGCTACACCTTC
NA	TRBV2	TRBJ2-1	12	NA	CASSDFLNEQFF	TGTGCCAGCAGTGACTTTCTAAATGAGCAGTTCTTC
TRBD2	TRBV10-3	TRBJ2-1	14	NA	CAISEITSGTEQFF	TGTGCCATCAGTGAAATCACTAGCGGCACTGAGCAGTTCTTC
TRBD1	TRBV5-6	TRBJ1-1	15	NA	CASSLQGQPFTEAFF	TGTGCCAGCAGCCTACAGGGACAGCCGTTCACTGAAGCTTTCTTT
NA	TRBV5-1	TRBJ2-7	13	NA	CASSFRETYEQYF	TGCGCCAGCAGCTTCAGGGAAACCTACGAGCAGTACTTC
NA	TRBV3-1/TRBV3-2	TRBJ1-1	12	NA	CASTRDSREAFF	TGTGCCAGCACCCGGGACTCACGTGAAGCTTTCTTT
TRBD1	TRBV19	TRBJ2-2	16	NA	CASRTPGTGGTGELFF	TGTGCCAGTAGAACTCCCGGGACAGGGGGCACCGGGGAGCTGTTTTTT
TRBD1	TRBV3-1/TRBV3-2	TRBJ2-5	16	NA	CASSQRTGGGGETQYF	TGTGCCAGCAGCCAGAGAACAGGGGGCGGGGGAGAGACCCAGTACTTC
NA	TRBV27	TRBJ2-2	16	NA	CASRFSGTQKTGELFF	TGTGCCAGCAGATTCTCCGGGACACAGAAAACCGGGGAGCTGTTTTTT
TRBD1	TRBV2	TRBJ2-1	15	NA	CASRGTGVPYNEQFF	TGTGCCAGCAGGGGGACAGGGGTCCCTTACAATGAGCAGTTCTTC
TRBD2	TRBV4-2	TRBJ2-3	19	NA	CASSQDLTSGGLSTDTQYF	TGTGCCAGCAGCCAAGATTTGACTAGCGGGGGGCTAAGCACAGATACGCAGTATTTT
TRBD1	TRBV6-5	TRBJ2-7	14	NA	CASSYPGQGYEQYF	TGTGCCAGCAGTTACCCGGGACAGGGCTACGAGCAGTACTTC
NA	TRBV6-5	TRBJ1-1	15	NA	CASSYSSQGGTEAFF	TGTGCCAGCAGTTACTCTTCACAGGGCGGCACTGAAGCTTTCTTT
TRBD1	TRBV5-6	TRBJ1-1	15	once	CASSPGQGGYTEAFF	TGTGCCAGCAGCCCAGGACAGGGTGGATACACTGAAGCTTTCTTT
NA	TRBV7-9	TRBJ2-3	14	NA	CASSLTGGTDTQYF	TGTGCCAGCAGCTTAACGGGGGGCACAGATACGCAGTATTTT
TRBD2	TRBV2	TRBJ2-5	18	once	CASTLLAGGTKIKETQYF	TGTGCCAGCACGCTACTAGCGGGGGGGACTAAGATCAAGGAGACCCAGTACTTC
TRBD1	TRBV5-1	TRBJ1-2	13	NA	CASRLGTGDGYTF	TGCGCCAGCCGCTTAGGGACAGGGGATGGCTACACCTTC
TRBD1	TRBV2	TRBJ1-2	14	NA	CASSPRTGDYGYTF	TGTGCCAGCAGTCCGAGGACAGGGGACTATGGCTACACCTTC
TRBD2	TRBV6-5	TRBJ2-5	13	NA	CASSGRAGETQYF	TGTGCCAGTAGCGGGAGGGCCGGCGAGACCCAGTACTTC
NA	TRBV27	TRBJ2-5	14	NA	CASSFSTRQETQYF	TGTGCCAGCAGTTTCTCAACTAGACAAGAGACCCAGTACTTC
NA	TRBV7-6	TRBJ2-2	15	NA	CASSLGRVRTGELFF	TGTGCCAGCAGCTTAGGTCGAGTGCGGACCGGGGAGCTGTTTTTT
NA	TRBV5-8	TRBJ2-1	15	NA	CASSLGSSSYNEQFF	TGTGCCAGCAGCTTAGGGAGTTCCTCCTACAATGAGCAGTTCTTC
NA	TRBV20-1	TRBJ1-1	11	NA	CSASRNTEAFF	TGCAGTGCTAGCCGTAACACTGAAGCTTTCTTT
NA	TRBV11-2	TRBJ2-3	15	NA	CASIRRAETPNTQYF	TGTGCCAGCATCAGGAGGGCGGAGACGCCTAATACGCAGTATTTT
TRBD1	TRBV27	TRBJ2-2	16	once	CASSLLTGVYTGELFF	TGTGCCAGCAGTTTATTAACAGGGGTGTACACCGGGGAGCTGTTTTTT
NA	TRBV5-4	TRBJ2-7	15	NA	CASSSQRGNSYEQYF	TGTGCCAGCAGTTCCCAACGGGGGAATTCCTACGAGCAGTACTTC
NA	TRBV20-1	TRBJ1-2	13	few	CSASGQGSNGYTF	TGCAGTGCTAGTGGGCAGGGATCGAATGGCTACACCTTC
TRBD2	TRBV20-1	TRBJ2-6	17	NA	CSASQFRGGSGANVLTF	TGCAGTGCTAGTCAGTTTCGCGGGGGGTCTGGGGCCAACGTCCTGACTTTC
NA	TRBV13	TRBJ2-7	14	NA	CASSLGDRTYEQYF	TGTGCCAGCAGCTTAGGCGACAGAACCTACGAGCAGTACTTC
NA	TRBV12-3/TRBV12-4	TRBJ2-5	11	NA	CASSIQETQYF	TGTGCCAGCAGCATCCAAGAGACCCAGTACTTC
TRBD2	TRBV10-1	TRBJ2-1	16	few	CASSESIFGGGNEQFF	TGCGCCAGCAGTGAGTCGATATTTGGCGGGGGAAATGAGCAGTTCTTC
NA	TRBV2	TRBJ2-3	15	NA	CASSGGLGVEDTQYF	TGTGCCAGCAGTGGGGGTTTGGGAGTTGAAGATACGCAGTATTTT